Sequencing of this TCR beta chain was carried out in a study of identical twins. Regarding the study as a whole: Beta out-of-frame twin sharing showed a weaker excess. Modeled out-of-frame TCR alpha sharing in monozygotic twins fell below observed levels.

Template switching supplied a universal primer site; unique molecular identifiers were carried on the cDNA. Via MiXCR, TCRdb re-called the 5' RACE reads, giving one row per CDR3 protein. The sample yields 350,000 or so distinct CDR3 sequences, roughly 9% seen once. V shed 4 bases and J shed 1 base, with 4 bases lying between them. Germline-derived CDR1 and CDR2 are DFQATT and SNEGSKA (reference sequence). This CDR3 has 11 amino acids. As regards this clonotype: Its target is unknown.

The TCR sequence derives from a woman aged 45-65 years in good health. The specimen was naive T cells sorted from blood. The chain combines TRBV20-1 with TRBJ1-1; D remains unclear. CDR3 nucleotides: TGCAGTGCTATCGCGAACACTGAAGCTTTCTTT. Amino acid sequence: CSAIANTEAFF.